The 23 T cell receptor beta chains given below trace back to one sample, sequenced in a study of blood T cells in healthy people across ages. The use of a sample-barcoded 5' primer and a J-beta primer mix characterized a second PCR of roughly 7 to 12 cycles. MiXCR was run by TCRdb on the 5' RACE reads, yielding one entry per CDR3 protein. The table shows about 970,000 distinct CDR3 sequences, with roughly 51% occurring only once. Material for sequencing was blood. These receptors all stem from a woman aged 60-70 years in good health.

This clonotype came up a few times. This chain uses TRBV3-1 with TRBJ1-2; 7 bases are shared with TRBD1. The CDR3 extends over 13 amino acids. CDR1 LGHDT and CDR2 YNNKEL come from the germline V gene (reference sequence). J was trimmed by 4 bases and V by 4 bases; bases with no gene match: 3. CDR3 sequence reads: CASSPTGIYGYTF. Here the CDR3 DNA reads TGTGCCAGCAGCCCGACAGGGATCTATGGCTACACCTTC.

The chain uses TRBV28 and TRBJ1-5; D uncertain. Trimming pared 1 base from V and 0 bases from J, leaving 10 bases between. This CDR3 comprises 16 residues. Germline V gene data show CDR1 as MDHEN and CDR2 as SYDVKM. The CDR3 sequence: CASSLLMTLSNQPQHF. CDR3 in DNA: TGTGCCAGCAGTTTATTGATGACACTTAGCAATCAGCCCCAGCATTTT.

This clonotype was seen only a few times. The V and J genes are TRBV27 and TRBJ2-7; TRBD2 agrees at 8 bases. Germline assignment: CDR1 MNHEY and CDR2 SMNVEV (reference sequence). V trimming: 3 bases; J trimming: 3 bases; junction bases outside the gene matches: 10. The CDR3 loop spans 16 amino acids. The CDR3 here is CASSLGGEREFYEQYF. CDR3 nucleotides: TGTGCCAGCAGTTTGGGAGGGGAGCGGGAGTTCTACGAGCAGTACTTC.

The chain carries TRBV6-5 and TRBJ2-3, with 10 bases that match TRBD2. The CDR3 loop spans 14 amino acids. Germline V gene lookup returns CDR1 MNHEY and CDR2 SVGAGI. Trimming at V came to 6 bases and at J to 6 bases, leaving 6 bases not matched to a gene. CDR3 protein: CASSTSGKYDTQYF. The CDR3 region has the DNA TGTGCCAGCAGCACTAGCGGGAAATACGATACGCAGTATTTT.

This chain connects TRBV20-1 to TRBJ2-5; tentative D call: TRBD2 (5 bases). The V end lost 3 bases, the J end lost 7 bases, and 21 bases lay between the germline ends. Germline CDR1 is DFQATT and CDR2 is SNEGSKA (reference sequence). This CDR3 spans 15 amino acids. The CDR3 nucleotides are TGCAGTGCTAGCCCGACCAGCGGAGACCGGGGGACCCAGTACTTC. It codes for CSASPTSGDRGTQYF.

The V and J genes are TRBV6-5 and TRBJ2-1; D possibly matches TRBD1 or TRBD2 (5 bases each). With the DNA end fitting TRBJ2-7 better, the J assignment may be wrong. Germline-derived CDR1 and CDR2 are MNHEY and SVGAGI. The CDR3 extends over 14 amino acids. The CDR3 DNA is TGTGCCAGCAGTTACCAGAACAAGAGGGGCGAGCAGTACTTC. Its translation: CASSYQNKRGEQYF.

The gene calls are TRBV6-2 or TRBV6-3 and TRBJ1-1; D gene ambiguous. V lost 3 bases, J lost 4 bases, and 6 bases lay in between. The V gene's germline CDR1 is MNHEY and CDR2 SVGEGT. The CDR3 is made up of 12 amino acids. The CDR3 reads CASSYRSTEAFF. The DNA of the CDR3 is TGTGCCAGCAGTTATCGGAGCACTGAAGCTTTCTTT.

The chain has TRBV4-2 and TRBJ2-1; D ambiguous. The CDR3 contains 14 residues. Germline V lookup: CDR1 LGHNA, CDR2 YNFKEQ. The V and J ends lost 4 bases and 5 bases respectively, with 12 bases between them. The CDR3 DNA follows: TGTGCCAGCAGCCTCTCTCGGAATAACAATGAGCAGTTCTTC. This translates into CASSLSRNNNEQFF.

This rearrangement joins TRBV7-9 to TRBJ2-4; 9 positions agree with TRBD1. The J segment lost 8 bases and the V segment lost 5 bases, leaving 4 bases of the junction unmatched. Germline values: CDR1 SEHNR, CDR2 FQNEAQ (reference sequence). The CDR3 runs 13 residues. The CDR3 sequence is CASSAGQGDIQYF. The CDR3 coding sequence is TGTGCCAGCAGCGCGGGACAGGGCGACATTCAGTACTTC. Supplemented by reference TRBV7-9 and TRBJ2-4, the full variable domain reads DTGVSQNPRHKITKRGQNVTFRCDPISEHNRLYWYRQTLGQGPEFLTYFQNEAQLEKSRLLSDRFSAERPKGSFSTLEIQRTEQGDSAMYLCASSAGQGDIQYFGAGTRLSVL.

The chain is built from TRBV4-1 and TRBJ2-1; no clear D. CDR3 length: 21 amino acids. The germline V and J ends were trimmed by 0 bases and 0 bases, with 24 bases remaining between them. Germline V gene lookup returns CDR1 MGHRA and CDR2 YSYEKL. The CDR3 DNA is TGCGCCAGCAGCCAAGAGGTTCGGTGGCCCAGAGTAACCAGCTCCTACAATGAGCAGTTCTTC. Residues: CASSQEVRWPRVTSSYNEQFF.

The chain couples TRBV9 to TRBJ2-7, with 7 bases that match TRBD2. The trim removed 1 base at V and 3 bases at J, leaving 7 bases unmatched. CDR1 and CDR2 (germline): SGDLS, YYNGEE. The CDR3 contains 15 residues. The CDR3 region has the DNA TGTGCCAGCAGCGTATCAGCGGGGAGATACTACGAGCAGTACTTC. This codes for CASSVSAGRYYEQYF.

The CDR3 DNA follows: TGCAGTGCTAGAGTTGGAGGCCTACGAGTGTATACTGAAGCTTTCTTT. This sequence encodes CSARVGGLRVYTEAFF. The chain joins TRBV20-1 to TRBJ1-1, with D uncertain. The germline V gene has CDR1 DFQATT and CDR2 SNEGSKA (reference sequence). The ends were cut back, 1 base at V and 5 bases at J, with 20 bases in the middle. The CDR3 runs to 16 residues.

The chain carries TRBV4-1 and TRBJ2-7, with TRBD1 matching 10 bases. CDR1 and CDR2 (germline): MGHRA, YSYEKL. V was pared by 5 bases and J by 3 bases, with 10 bases of the junction left unmatched. The CDR3 has 16 amino acids. This CDR3 reads CASSGTGASVDYEQYF. CDR3 DNA sequence: TGCGCCAGCAGCGGGACAGGGGCCAGCGTCGACTACGAGCAGTACTTC.

This chain uses TRBV20-1 with TRBJ2-7, with D uncertain. The CDR3 loop spans 15 amino acids. The V gene lost 4 bases and the J gene lost 2 bases, with 18 bases spanning the gap. The germline CDR1 and CDR2 sequences are DFQATT and SNEGSKA (reference sequence). The CDR3 sequence is CSATIGPRRPYEQYF. The DNA of the CDR3 is TGCAGTGCTACCATCGGGCCCCGAAGGCCCTACGAGCAGTACTTC.

This clonotype appeared a few times. This chain joins TRBV11-2 and TRBJ2-5, with TRBD2 matching over 9 bases. The J call is doubtful: the DNA matches TRBJ2-7 better. The CDR3 length is 13 residues. Germline CDR1 SGHAT, CDR2 FQNNGV. The CDR3 coding sequence is TGTGCCAGCAGCTCGGGACTAGCCCACGAGCAGTACTTC. This encodes CASSSGLAHEQYF.

The rearrangement joins TRBV5-6 to TRBJ2-7, with D possibly TRBD2 on 6 matching bases. V lost 4 bases and J lost 3, with 20 bases in between. Germline CDR1 SGHDT, CDR2 YYEEEE. The length of the CDR3 is 16 residues. This CDR3 reads CASSNMGGAGVYEQYF. CDR3 in DNA: TGTGCCAGCAGCAACATGGGGGGTGCAGGAGTCTACGAGCAGTACTTC.

The chain is built from TRBV7-2 and TRBJ2-7; D is uncertain. Trimming cost V 7 bases and J 1 base, with 14 bases left between them. The CDR3 loop spans 14 amino acids. Germline V lookup: CDR1 SGHTA, CDR2 FQGNSA. CDR3 residues: CASNPKALSYEQYF. For the CDR3, the DNA is TGTGCCAGCAACCCGAAGGCTCTTTCCTACGAGCAGTACTTC.

The chain carries TRBV12-3 or TRBV12-4 and TRBJ2-7; the D call may be TRBD1 or TRBD2 (5 bases each). This CDR3 is 15 amino acids long. The V and J ends lost 7 bases and 4 bases respectively, with 20 bases between them. The CDR3 nucleotides read TGTGCCAGCACATCCCATTGGGGGTCCCCTTACGAGCAGTACTTC. This encodes CASTSHWGSPYEQYF.

This clonotype was counted a few times. This chain uses TRBV28 with TRBJ2-7; D is perhaps TRBD1 or TRBD2 (5 bases each). V lost 10 bases to trimming and J lost 5 bases, with 30 bases between them. Germline CDR1 MDHEN, CDR2 SYDVKM. The CDR3 extends over 17 amino acids. CDR3 sequence (DNA): TGTGCCACCCAGTACGGGACCAGTGGGTCTTCAGGTCACGAGCAGTACTTC. Its protein is CATQYGTSGSSGHEQYF.

The CDR3 sequence: CASSPTLRGINDEQYF. In DNA form, the CDR3 reads TGTGCCAGCAGCCCAACTCTGAGGGGAATCAATGATGAGCAGTACTTC. V and J are TRBV3-1 and TRBJ2-1; possibly TRBD1 or TRBD2 for D (5 bases each). The end of the DNA aligns better with TRBJ2-7, so the J call may be wrong. Germline values: CDR1 LGHDT, CDR2 YNNKEL (reference sequence). The CDR3 loop spans 16 amino acids.

This clonotype was seen a few times. As DNA, the CDR3 is TGCAGCGGCCCCCGGGACATCGTAGCCAAAAACATTCAGTACTTC. It yields the protein CSGPRDIVAKNIQYF. The chain employs TRBV20-1 and TRBJ2-4; D might be TRBD1 (6 bases). Germline V CDR1 and CDR2: DFQATT, SNEGSKA (reference sequence). This CDR3 is 15 amino acids long.

This sequence joins TRBV20-1 and TRBJ2-1, with 11 bases that match TRBD1. The assigned J gene may be wrong: the sequence end matches TRBJ2-7 better. Germline values: CDR1 DFQATT, CDR2 SNEGSKA (reference sequence). The CDR3 is 13 residues long. Here the CDR3 reads CSSAGTGGYEQYF. The DNA of the CDR3 is TGCAGCTCCGCCGGGACAGGGGGCTACGAGCAGTACTTC.

The chain carries TRBV5-1 and TRBJ2-4; tentatively, D is TRBD2 (7 bases). Germline lookup yields CDR1 SGHRS and CDR2 YFSETQ. The CDR3 runs 14 residues. V lost 4 bases and J lost 4, with 12 bases in between. CDR3 amino acids: CASSPGGPKNIQYF. The DNA of the CDR3 is TGCGCCAGCAGCCCCGGGGGGCCAAAAAACATTCAGTACTTC.